The 17 T cell receptor beta chains below all came from one sample that was sequenced in a study of shared clonotypes between healthy human individuals. The table came from immunoSEQ multiplex PCR; TCRdb's copy has only in-frame clones and leaves some out. The sample includes about 1.5 million clones, 95% to 99% seen only once; the top ten take 0.4% to 0.55%. The sequenced sample was naive CD4+ T cells sorted from blood. Subset defined: CD45RA+ positively selected. The source of these receptors is a man aged 25-45 years in good health.

The chain uses TRBV28 and TRBJ2-5; 9 bases align to TRBD1. V lost 5 bases to trimming and J lost 2 bases; unmatched junction nucleotides: 9. The CDR3 length is 16 residues. CDR1 and CDR2 from the germline V gene are MDHEN and SYDVKM. In DNA form, the CDR3 reads TGTGCCAGCAGTCCTGGGACAGGGAAAAATCAAGAGACCCAGTACTTC. As protein: CASSPGTGKNQETQYF.

The chain links TRBV11-2 to TRBJ2-7; tentative D call: TRBD1 (5 bases). The V gene lost 2 bases and the J gene lost 2 bases, with 13 bases spanning the gap. CDR1 and CDR2 from the germline V gene are SGHAT and FQNNGV. This CDR3 is built from 15 residues. Written as DNA, the CDR3 is TGTGCCAGCAGCTTAAAGGCAGGGTCCCCCTACGAGCAGTACTTC. Translating gives CASSLKAGSPYEQYF.

This clone was seen only once. One end of the junction is discordant with germline, which a read error may explain. The chain combines TRBV27 with TRBJ2-5; 8 bases match TRBD1. The CDR3 runs 14 residues. Germline CDR1 MNHEY, CDR2 SMNVEV (reference sequence). In nucleotides, the CDR3 is TGTGCCAGCAGCTTTCTTACAGGGGGAGAGGCCCAGTACTTC. Translation: CASSFLTGGEAQYF.

The chain recombines TRBV28 with TRBJ2-7; 15 bases align to TRBD2. This CDR3 spans 16 amino acids. V lost 5 bases and J lost 2; bases outside the gene matches: 4. Germline V CDR1 and CDR2: MDHEN, SYDVKM. This CDR3 is CASSPRTSGRAYEQYF. As DNA, the CDR3 is TGTGCCAGCAGTCCCCGGACTAGCGGGAGGGCCTACGAGCAGTACTTC. Together with reference TRBV28 and TRBJ2-7, the CDR3 gives the full variable domain: DVKVTQSSRYLVKRTGEKVFLECVQDMDHENMFWYRQDPGLGLRLIYFSYDVKMKEKGDIPEGYSVSREKKERFSLILESASTNQTSMYLCASSPRTSGRAYEQYFGPGTRLTVT.

This clone was detected once. This chain uses TRBV7-6 with TRBJ2-5; TRBD2 is a possible D gene (6 bases). V gave up 7 bases and J gave up 5 bases, with 14 bases separating them. The CDR3 is made up of 13 amino acids. In germline, CDR1 is SGHVS, CDR2 FNYEAQ. The CDR3 region is CASTRGGAETQYF. As DNA, the CDR3 is TGTGCCAGCACCCGGGGAGGAGCGGAGACCCAGTACTTC.

The chain carries TRBV5-4 and TRBJ1-2; D is perhaps TRBD1 (5 bases). The CDR3 length is 15 residues. Trimming removed 2 bases at V and 8 bases at J, with 19 bases between. The germline gives CDR1 SGHNT, CDR2 YYREEE (reference sequence). The CDR3 is CASSFISPGPKGYTF. CDR3 DNA: TGTGCCAGCAGCTTCATAAGTCCGGGACCTAAGGGCTACACCTTC.

The gene calls are TRBV7-8 and TRBJ1-5; perhaps TRBD1 as D (5 bases). Per germline, CDR1 SGHVS and CDR2 FQNEAQ. The ends were cut back, 5 bases at V and 4 bases at J, with 12 bases in the middle. The CDR3 is made up of 14 amino acids. The CDR3 coding sequence is TGTGCCAGCAGCGGATGGGACTTTAATCAGCCCCAGCATTTT. Residues: CASSGWDFNQPQHF.

The CDR3 DNA sequence: TGTGCCAGCAGCGGAAACGGACTAGCGGGAACAAACTCCTACAATGAGCAGTTCTTC. Amino acid sequence: CASSGNGLAGTNSYNEQFF. V and J are TRBV2 and TRBJ2-1; 12 nucleotides line up with TRBD2. The CDR3 consists of 19 residues. Germline trimming cut 6 bases from V and 0 bases from J; bases unmatched to any gene: 12. Per germline, CDR1 SNHLY and CDR2 FYNNEI.

The rearrangement links TRBV27 to TRBJ2-7, with TRBD1 identical over 7 bases. The CDR3 extends over 14 amino acids. The germline gives CDR1 MNHEY, CDR2 SMNVEV (reference sequence). The ends lost 8 bases at V and 2 bases at J; junction bases unmatched: 9. The CDR3 coding sequence is TGTGCCAGCGGGTGGGACAGTAGCCCCTACGAGCAGTACTTC. Protein: CASGWDSSPYEQYF.

This chain links TRBV5-4 with TRBJ2-1, with D possibly TRBD1 on 6 matching bases. This CDR3 is built from 15 residues. V was cut by 2 bases and J by 6 bases, with 15 bases left in between. From germline, CDR1 is SGHNT and CDR2 YYREEE (reference sequence). The CDR3 region is CASSLSGQVSNEQFF. CDR3 DNA: TGTGCCAGCAGCTTATCGGGACAAGTCTCCAATGAGCAGTTCTTC.

The rearrangement links TRBV5-4 to TRBJ2-1; the D gene could be TRBD1 or TRBD2 (6 bases each). CDR3 length equals 15 residues. Trimming removed 1 base at V and 9 bases at J, with 17 bases between. Germline V gene data show CDR1 as SGHNT and CDR2 as YYREEE (reference sequence). DNA for the CDR3: TGTGCCAGCAGCTTGAGGCAACAGGGACTGGGTGAGCAGTTCTTC. Its translation: CASSLRQQGLGEQFF.

V is TRBV27 and J is TRBJ2-7; 7 positions match TRBD1. The CDR3 is 14 residues long. V trimming: 2 bases; J trimming: 6 bases; junction bases outside the gene matches: 7. CDR1 is MNHEY, CDR2 SMNVEV, per germline (reference sequence). The CDR3 DNA is TGTGCCAGCAGTTTAAGACAGGGTTCCAGCGAGCAGTACTTC. Translating gives CASSLRQGSSEQYF.

The chain links TRBV2 to TRBJ1-1; possible D gene TRBD1, 6 bases. Deletions cut 4 bases from V and 3 bases from J, with 15 bases between. The CDR3 extends over 15 amino acids. CDR1 and CDR2 (germline): SNHLY, FYNNEI. The CDR3 DNA reads as TGTGCCAGCAGTGCTATGGGTCGGGGGCACACTGAAGCTTTCTTT. Amino acid sequence: CASSAMGRGHTEAFF.

This clone was recorded only once. The chain joins TRBV5-6 to TRBJ2-7, with TRBD2 identical over 12 bases. Per the germline V gene, CDR1 is SGHDT and CDR2 is YYEEEE. V was clipped by 4 bases and J by 4 bases; unmatched bases: 15. The CDR3 contains 18 residues. CDR3 DNA sequence: TGTGCCAGCAGCCAAACCCCTAGCGGGAGGGCCAAGTTTTACGAGCAGTACTTC. Amino acid sequence: CASSQTPSGRAKFYEQYF.

V usage is TRBV5-4 and J usage is TRBJ2-5; D unresolved. The germline V and J ends were trimmed by 1 base and 5 bases, with 15 bases remaining between them. The CDR3 spans 15 residues. Germline V lookup: CDR1 SGHNT, CDR2 YYREEE (reference sequence). CDR3 coding DNA: TGTGCCAGCAGCTTGATGGGCCTCCTGGGGGAGACCCAGTACTTC. Its translation: CASSLMGLLGETQYF. Based on the CDR3 plus reference TRBV5-4 and TRBJ2-5, the full variable domain is ETGVTQSPTHLIKTRGQQVTLRCSSQSGHNTVSWYQQALGQGPQFIFQYYREEENGRGNFPPRFSGLQFPNYSSELNVNALELDDSALYLCASSLMGLLGETQYFGPGTRLLVL.

V is TRBV7-6 and J is TRBJ2-2, with D perhaps TRBD1 or TRBD2 (6 bases each). The CDR3 extends over 17 amino acids. The V and J ends lost 0 bases and 6 bases respectively, with 17 bases between them. Germline CDR1 reads SGHVS; CDR2 reads FNYEAQ. CDR3 residues: CASSLAVPGAGAGELFF. In DNA form, the CDR3 reads TGTGCCAGCAGCTTAGCGGTCCCGGGGGCCGGTGCCGGGGAGCTGTTTTTT.

The V gene is TRBV15, the J gene TRBJ1-5, with D unresolved. With 3 bases removed from V and 1 base from J, the gap between germline ends came to 1 base. Germline assignment: CDR1 LNHNV and CDR2 YYDKDF (reference sequence). The CDR3 spans 12 residues. CDR3 amino acids: CATSSSNQPQHF. Written as DNA, the CDR3 is TGTGCCACCAGCAGCAGCAATCAGCCCCAGCATTTT.